This T cell receptor beta chain was obtained from a study of OX40 agonist ivuxolimab in advanced cancers. Study details: Participants averaged approximately 65 years of age (range roughly 23 to 80) and were 75% to 90% male.

The CDR3 runs to 15 residues. Trimming stripped 0 bases from V and 3 bases from J, with 8 bases between. Germline assignment: CDR1 SGHTA and CDR2 FQGTGA. Generated by immunoSEQ multiplex PCR, the TCRdb table keeps only in-frame clones and is missing some. The sample includes 20,000 or so clones, 86% of them seen just once. By frequency in the sample, this clone is medium-sized. If patients had autoimmune disease history or systemic immunosuppression, they were excluded. This chain links TRBV7-3 with TRBJ1-4; D gene unclear. The material was CD4+ or CD8+ T cells sorted from blood, obtained in a trial of the OX40 agonist ivuxolimab. The receptor comes from an adult with an advanced solid tumor such as melanoma, head and neck, liver or kidney cancer. CDR3 coding DNA: TGTGCCAGCAGCTTAACCGGGCCCTCTAATGAAAAACTGTTTTTT. The encoded protein is CASSLTGPSNEKLFF.